The present T cell receptor (beta chain) was sequenced within a study of blood T cells in healthy people across ages. Study outcomes and limitations: A greater number of naive CD4+ cells and higher diversity distinguished long-lived donors from aged donors. A roughly linear fall in TCR beta diversity per million T cells was seen with increasing age.

This clonotype was recorded a few times. No antigen is known for it. Aged roughly 6 to 95, donors were systemically healthy Caucasians from Russia. Next came a second PCR, run for about 7 to 12 cycles, which used a sample-barcoded 5' primer along with a J-beta primer mix. The authors tagged each cDNA molecule using a template-switch adaptor with 12 random nucleotides. TCRdb processed the 5' RACE reads anew with MiXCR; each CDR3 protein has one entry. Here the sample spans about 800,000 distinct CDR3 sequences, more than 45% being singletons. V dropped 4 bases and J dropped 2; count of bases not matched to a gene: 0. CDR1 and CDR2 (germline): KGHSH, LQKENI. CDR3 size: 13 residues.

What was sequenced was blood. The source of this sequence is a man in his thirties or forties in good health. The chain uses TRBV18 and TRBJ2-5, with 8 bases matching TRBD1. In DNA, the CDR3 is TGTGCCAGCTCACGACAGGGGCAAGAGACCCAGTACTTC. This sequence encodes CASSRQGQETQYF. Filled out from reference TRBV18 and TRBJ2-5, the complete variable domain reads NAGVMQNPRHLVRRRGQEARLRCSPMKGHSHVYWYRQLPEEGLKFMVYLQKENIIDESGMPKERFSAEFPKEGPSILRIQQVVRGDSAAYFCASSRQGQETQYFGPGTRLLVL.